This T cell receptor beta chain was sequenced for a study of blood T cell repertoires in COVID-19. Study-level information: The analysed material was cDNA or gDNA that came from T cells, B-cell-depleted T cells, or PBMCs.

This CDR3 region has 15 residues. Germline assignment: CDR1 LNHDA and CDR2 SQIVND (reference sequence). The V segment lost 4 bases and the J segment 7 bases; nucleotides outside the gene matches: 10. The data were produced by immunoSEQ multiplex PCR, yet TCRdb's version contains in-frame clones alone and is incomplete. This sample has over 250,000 clones, with 88% found just once. The sample was peripheral blood. The chain recombines TRBV19 with TRBJ1-2, with TRBD1 matching 9 bases. This sequence was found in a woman aged 40 to 55 who had recovered from COVID-19. This chain's CDR3 is CASSTHAGDRAGYTF. CDR3 DNA sequence: TGTGCCAGTAGTACACACGCCGGGGACAGGGCTGGCTACACCTTC.